This T cell receptor beta chain was profiled in a study of cytotoxic CD8 clonotypes in ibrutinib-treated CLL (TCRdb year 2021). Notes on the research overall: The cohort was composed of 10 to 11 relapsed/refractory and approximately 14 treatment-naive patients; IGHV unmutated status was identified in approximately 18 patients. Responses were partial in about 25 patients and complete in 2; after median approximately 67 months follow-up, 14 stayed in remission and roughly twelve progressed. The response samples were drawn at a median of approximately 12 months into treatment, with a range of about 6 to 40 months. On average, each sample had about 250,000 productive templates and more than 75,000 productive rearrangements. Longitudinal samples were obtainable from about 30% of the roughly 86 participants in the trial. Cryopreserved peripheral blood mononuclear cells were obtained prior to treatment, at the time of response, and at either disease progression or sustained remission. Patients were still on ibrutinib when every remission and progressive disease sample was collected.

Results the study describes overall, beyond this receptor: Sampling times were not matched between patients in sustained remission and patients whose disease was progressing, and lymph node repertoires were not examined. Public clonotypes were rare and either shrank or stayed stable during treatment, and the rise in clonality at ibrutinib response reflected expansion of private clonotypes. Clonality increased at ibrutinib response, stayed stable in sustained remission, and fell back toward baseline at progression. At baseline, clonality was higher than in age-matched healthy donors and showed a strong correlation with circulating CD8+ T-cell counts.

About this clone: Its antigen has not been determined. Per-nucleotide qualities are absent, and no much larger clonotype sits a single base away.

The goal of deep resolution MiSeq sequencing was a depth between 1 in 1 million and 1 in 200,000 T cells, and coverage averaged 10x per clonotype. The immunoSEQ hsTCRB Kit was used to generate TCR beta libraries. The source study handled its data this way. The data were analyzed with ImmunoSEQ Analyzer and ImmunoSEQ Data Assistant, and V, D and J gene assignments followed IMGT definitions. Clonality, which ranges from 0 to 1, was calculated by subtracting the normalized Shannon entropy of productive rearrangement frequencies from one. Only overrepresented clonotypes making up at least 0.05% of the repertoire of each patient were included in the public clonotype analysis. About a dozen age-matched healthy donor repertoires from immuneACCESS served as clonality controls. Sourced from immuneACCESS, this table was stored by TCRdb with only in-frame sequences that have V and J called. A share of the clones is absent; for the studies checked, an unresolved V gene accounts for under half, and the remainder has no known explanation. That table furnishes V, J and clone size, whereas the DNA furnished D and trimming. This sample lists 150,000 to 200,000 clones; more than 75% were detected once. The ten largest clones capture around 2.1% of the sample.

In the paper's terms, the time point label means: approximately 11 months on ibrutinib. For TCR beta library preparation, approximately 2 micrograms of genomic DNA were extracted from the cryopreserved PBMCs. Longitudinal blood samples from CLL patients on ibrutinib monotherapy were analyzed using high-throughput TCR beta sequencing. The patients took part in an open-label, single-center phase 2 trial of ibrutinib monotherapy. CDR1 LNHDA and CDR2 SQIVND were looked up in the germline V gene (reference sequence). The CDR3 runs 14 amino acids, cysteine and phenylalanine included. The kept DNA is CDR3 alone, 42 bases in frame from the first base. The junction shows trimming of 4 bases on V and 2 bases on J, plus 9 bases between the germline ends.

This receptor chain uses TRBV19 and TRBJ1-5; no D segment can be confidently identified. The sample consisted of PBMCs, taken after 12 months of ibrutinib treatment. This clonotype was sampled from a human donor with chronic lymphocytic leukemia. The nucleotide sequence is given as TGTGCCAGTAGTACGGCGGTGGGCAATCAGCCCCAGCATTTT. Protein translation: CASSTAVGNQPQHF.